This section outlines one T cell receptor (beta chain) sequence together with its context. Its antigen is unknown. Base-call qualities are not available, and no considerably larger clone is one nucleotide away. The immunoSEQ Assay, a bias-controlled multiplex PCR, was used to amplify TCRbeta CDR3 regions from genomic DNA. The paper's data handling went like this. Nucleated cell counts per sample were estimated from amplification of reference gene primers within the assay. Sequence reads were collapsed and filtered to measure the absolute abundance of every unique TCRbeta CDR3 rearrangement. For each sample, productive Simpson clonality was calculated as the square root of Simpson's diversity index over productive rearrangements. Entries here come from immuneACCESS through TCRdb and include only in-frame sequences with V and J called. Some clones fail to appear in such tables; in the studies checked, an unresolved V gene covers under half of the shortfall, and the cause of the remainder is unknown. The V and J calls and the clone size are those of that table, but D and trimming were determined from the DNA. The sample profile shows about 32,000 clones; roughly 85% of them were found once. The leading ten clones occupy about 5.5% of the sample.

This sample is part of a study of blood T cell repertoires in COVID-19 (dated by TCRdb to the early 2020s). With respect to the entire study: Samples from collaborators originated in the United States, Italy and Spain and spanned both the acute and convalescent phases of COVID-19. Where HLA class I and class II types were available, the types were taken from metadata supplied by the sample provider, not from assay-based typing. Subjects who had been exposed to COVID-19, were actively infected with it, or had recovered from it provided the deeply sampled blood TCRbeta repertoires that made up the dataset. Nearly every sample came with metadata listing a de-identified subject ID, COVID-19 status, age in years and sex. The prospective study material was composed of cDNA or gDNA derived from T cells, B-cell-depleted T cells, or PBMCs. The samples were drawn from two sources: the first 160 participants of the ongoing ImmuneRACE study, and fewer than 1,500 subjects contributed by 6 global collaborators. The repertoires were released in a freely available public database intended as a resource for research on the immune response to SARS-CoV-2.

Ends trimmed: V by 0 bases, J by 5 bases; bases unmatched to a gene: 2. Its CDR3 holds 14 amino acids, cysteine through phenylalanine. Only the CDR3 region is kept as DNA, spanning 42 bases read in frame from base 1. The CDR1 and CDR2 encoded by the germline V gene are MNHEY and SVGAGI. Beyond this particular receptor, the publication reports: The amount of clinical and demographic metadata varied by source and participant and was provided uncurated.

Whole blood was collected in K2EDTA tubes by collaborating institutions according to the institutions' own protocols. For TCRbeta analysis, collaborators shipped samples as frozen whole blood, isolated PBMCs, or DNA extracted from either of those sample types. The specimen was peripheral blood. Rearrangement joined TRBV6-5 to TRBJ2-5, with TRBD2 identical over 8 junction bases. The source is an elderly woman with active or convalescent COVID-19. At the DNA level, the sequence is TGTGCCAGCAGTTACTCAGCGGGAGTGGAGACCCAGTACTTC. It is translated as CASSYSAGVETQYF.